The clone carrying this T cell receptor beta chain appeared many times. Antigen unknown. V was trimmed by 7 bases and J by 0 bases, leaving 9 bases between them. The CDR3 extends over 13 amino acids. The germline V gene has CDR1 MNHNS and CDR2 SASEGT. The sample originates from a study of T cell repertoires in cytomegalovirus infection. General observations from the study: The cumulative frequency of public TCR beta families distinguished individuals who carried CMV together with the relevant HLA.

MiXCR, run by TCRdb on the reads, gives a single entry per CDR3 protein. The sample records 60,000 to 85,000 distinct CDR3 sequences, 20% to 25% being singletons. This chain uses TRBV6-1 with TRBJ1-1; tentatively, D is TRBD1 (6 bases). The TCR originated in a human donor in good health (CMV status not recorded). Some clones in this sample may be carry-over from other donors' samples. The sequencing sample was made of PBMCs, sequenced either directly or after in vitro stimulation (not recorded which). The CDR3 DNA follows: TGTGCCAGCAAGGACAGAGTGAACACTGAAGCTTTCTTT. Its translation: CASKDRVNTEAFF.